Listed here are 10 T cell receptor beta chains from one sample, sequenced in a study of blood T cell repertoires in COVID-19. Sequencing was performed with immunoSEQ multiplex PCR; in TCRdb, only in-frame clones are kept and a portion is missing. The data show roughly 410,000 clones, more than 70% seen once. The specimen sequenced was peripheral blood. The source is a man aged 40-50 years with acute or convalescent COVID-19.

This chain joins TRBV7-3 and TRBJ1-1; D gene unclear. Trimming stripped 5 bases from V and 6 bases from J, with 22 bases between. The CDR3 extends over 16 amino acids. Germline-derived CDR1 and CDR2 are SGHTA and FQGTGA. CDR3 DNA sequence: TGTGCCAGCAGCCGTGGGAGTGGGAACGGGCTTGCTGAAGCTTTCTTT. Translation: CASSRGSGNGLAEAFF.

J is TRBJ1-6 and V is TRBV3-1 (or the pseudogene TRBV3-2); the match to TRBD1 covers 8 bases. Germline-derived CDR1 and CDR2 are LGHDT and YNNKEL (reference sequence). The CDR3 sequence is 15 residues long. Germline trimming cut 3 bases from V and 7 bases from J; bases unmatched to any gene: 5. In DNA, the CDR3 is TGTGCCAGCAGCCACCGGGACAGGATAAATTCACCCCTCCACTTT. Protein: CASSHRDRINSPLHF.

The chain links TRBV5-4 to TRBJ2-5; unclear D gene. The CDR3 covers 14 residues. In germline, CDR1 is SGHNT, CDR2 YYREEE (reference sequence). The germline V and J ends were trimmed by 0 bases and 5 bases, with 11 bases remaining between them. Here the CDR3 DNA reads TGTGCCAGCAGCTTGGGTTCCGTAGCTGAGACCCAGTACTTC. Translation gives CASSLGSVAETQYF. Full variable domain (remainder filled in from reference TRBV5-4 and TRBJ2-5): ETGVTQSPTHLIKTRGQQVTLRCSSQSGHNTVSWYQQALGQGPQFIFQYYREEENGRGNFPPRFSGLQFPNYSSELNVNALELDDSALYLCASSLGSVAETQYFGPGTRLLVL.

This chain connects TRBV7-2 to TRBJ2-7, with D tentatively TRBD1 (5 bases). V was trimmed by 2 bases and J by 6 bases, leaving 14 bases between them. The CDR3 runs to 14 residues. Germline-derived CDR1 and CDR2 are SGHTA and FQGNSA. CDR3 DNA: TGTGCCAGCAGCTTACGCCAGGGTCCTCGCGAGCAGTACTTC. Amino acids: CASSLRQGPREQYF.

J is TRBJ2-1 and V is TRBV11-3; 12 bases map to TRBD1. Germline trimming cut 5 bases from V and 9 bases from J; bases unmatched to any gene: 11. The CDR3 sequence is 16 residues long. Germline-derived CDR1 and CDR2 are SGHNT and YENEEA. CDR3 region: CASSTVRDRGRGEQFF. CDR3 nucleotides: TGTGCCAGCAGCACGGTCCGGGACAGGGGGCGGGGTGAGCAGTTCTTC.

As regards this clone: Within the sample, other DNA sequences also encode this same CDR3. The CDR3 DNA is TGTGCCAGCAGCCTCACAGGGTACAATTCACCCCTCCACTTT. Residues: CASSLTGYNSPLHF. The chain employs TRBV27 and TRBJ1-6; D is perhaps TRBD1 (6 bases). The germline V and J ends were trimmed by 6 bases and 7 bases, with 13 bases remaining between them. The CDR3 spans 14 residues. CDR1 MNHEY and CDR2 SMNVEV come from the germline V gene (reference sequence).

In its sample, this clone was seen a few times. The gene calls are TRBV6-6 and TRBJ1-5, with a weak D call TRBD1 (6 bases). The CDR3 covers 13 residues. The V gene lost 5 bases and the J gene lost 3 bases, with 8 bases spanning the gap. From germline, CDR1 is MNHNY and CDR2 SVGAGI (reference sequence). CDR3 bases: TGTGCCAGCAGTCGACAGGTCAATCAGCCCCAGCATTTT. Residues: CASSRQVNQPQHF.

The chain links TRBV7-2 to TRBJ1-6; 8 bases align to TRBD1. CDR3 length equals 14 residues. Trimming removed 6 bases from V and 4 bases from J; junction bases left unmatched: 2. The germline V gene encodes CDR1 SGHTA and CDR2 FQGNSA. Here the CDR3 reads CASSRQGYNSPLHF. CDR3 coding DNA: TGTGCCAGCAGTAGACAGGGGTATAATTCACCCCTCCACTTT. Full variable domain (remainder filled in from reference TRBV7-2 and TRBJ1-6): GAGVSQSPSNKVTEKGKDVELRCDPISGHTALYWYRQSLGQGLEFLIYFQGNSAPDKSGLPSDRFSAERTGGSVSTLTIQRTQQEDSAVYLCASSRQGYNSPLHFGNGTRLTVT.

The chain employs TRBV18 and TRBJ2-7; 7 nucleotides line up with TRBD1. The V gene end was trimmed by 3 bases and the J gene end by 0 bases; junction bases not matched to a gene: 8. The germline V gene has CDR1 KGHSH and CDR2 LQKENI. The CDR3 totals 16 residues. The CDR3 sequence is CASSPRQGLSSYEQYF. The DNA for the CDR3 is TGTGCCAGCTCACCGCGACAGGGCCTAAGCTCCTACGAGCAGTACTTC.

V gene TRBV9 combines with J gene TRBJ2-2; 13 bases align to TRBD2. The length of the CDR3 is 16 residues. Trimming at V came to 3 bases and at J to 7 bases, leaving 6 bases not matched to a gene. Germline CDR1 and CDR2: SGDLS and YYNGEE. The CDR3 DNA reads TGTGCCAGCAGCGCCAGACTAGCGGGGGGAGTCGGGGAGCTGTTTTTT. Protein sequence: CASSARLAGGVGELFF. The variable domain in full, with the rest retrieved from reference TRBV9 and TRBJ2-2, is DSGVTQTPKHLITATGQRVTLRCSPRSGDLSVYWYQQSLDQGLQFLIQYYNGEERAKGNILERFSAQQFPDLHSELNLSSLELGDSALYFCASSARLAGGVGELFFGEGSRLTVL.